This T cell receptor beta chain derives from a study of blood T cell repertoires in COVID-19. Here immunoSEQ multiplex PCR was the method, and the copy in TCRdb shows in-frame clones only, minus some. Among about 190,000 clones, about four fifths were seen once, and the ten largest hold around 3.5%. The age range of participants was 18 to 89 years, with residence in under 30 US areas. Participant reports of clinical history set cohort assignment. Before being deemed recovered, Cohort 3 donors had two negative PCRs, clearance, or symptom resolution. Germline CDR1 reads MNHEY; CDR2 reads SVGAGI. V trimming: 7 bases; J trimming: 6 bases; junction bases outside the gene matches: 7. This CDR3 has 13 residues. With regard to this clone: At the DNA level, this CDR3 is encoded by other sequences in the same sample as well.

The receptor was derived from a woman aged 25-40 years who had recovered from COVID-19. The sample was PBMCs or T cells enriched from blood (not recorded which). The gene calls are TRBV6-5 and TRBJ2-7, with 9 bases aligning to TRBD1. The CDR3 loop reads CASTLTGGGEQYF. The CDR3, as DNA: TGTGCCAGCACCTTAACAGGGGGCGGCGAGCAGTACTTC.